The 32 T cell receptor beta chains below were found in one sample sequenced in a study of long-term antiretroviral therapy in people with HIV. At survey level, the immunoSEQ assay was run in its v3.0 version. TCRdb's table, derived via immunoSEQ multiplex PCR, lists solely in-frame clones and lacks some. Among almost 20,000 clones listed, roughly 78% were seen once. The sample in question was unsorted PBMCs, obtained 0.2 years after starting antiretroviral therapy. The source of these receptors is a woman in her 40s with HIV.

The chain uses TRBV28 and TRBJ2-7; 11 nucleotides match TRBD2. Germline-derived CDR1 and CDR2 are MDHEN and SYDVKM. V lost 10 bases, J lost 0 bases, and 5 bases stayed unmatched. The length of the CDR3 is 14 residues. The CDR3 nucleotides read TGTGCCACCTGGACTAGCGGGCGCTCCTACGAGCAGTACTTC. This sequence encodes CATWTSGRSYEQYF.

This clone was picked up a small number of times. The chain couples TRBV6-5 to TRBJ2-1; D gene ambiguous. Trimming stripped 0 bases from V and 10 bases from J, with 7 bases between. The CDR3 length is 12 residues. The germline V gene encodes CDR1 MNHEY and CDR2 SVGAGI. The CDR3 sequence: CASSYSFGEQFF. The CDR3 DNA sequence: TGTGCCAGCAGTTACTCGTTTGGGGAGCAGTTCTTC.

This chain uses TRBV6-5 with TRBJ1-4; TRBD1 agrees at 9 bases. V dropped 0 bases and J dropped 5; count of bases not matched to a gene: 4. This CDR3 spans 16 amino acids. Germline CDR1 reads MNHEY; CDR2 reads SVGAGI. The CDR3 nucleotides read TGTGCCAGCAGTTACTCTGTAACAGGGGGCAATGAAAAACTGTTTTTT. Encoded protein: CASSYSVTGGNEKLFF.

The chain links TRBV2 to TRBJ2-3, with 13 bases matching TRBD2. CDR3 size: 14 residues. CDR1 is SNHLY, CDR2 FYNNEI, per germline. Trimming at V came to 4 bases and at J to 10 bases, leaving 5 bases not matched to a gene. The DNA for the CDR3 is TGTGCCAGCAGTGGAGAGGGACTAGCGGGGTCGCAGTATTTT. The encoded protein is CASSGEGLAGSQYF.

The chain has TRBV7-6 and TRBJ1-1; the D is unclear. Trimming pared 1 base from V and 6 bases from J, leaving 12 bases between. Germline V gene sequence: CDR1 SGHVS, CDR2 FNYEAQ. This CDR3 spans 14 amino acids. The CDR3 loop reads CASSLGLPGAEAFF. The CDR3 DNA sequence: TGTGCCAGCAGCTTAGGACTTCCCGGCGCTGAAGCTTTCTTT.

The V and J genes are TRBV7-9 and TRBJ1-2, with D tentatively TRBD1 (5 bases). The V end was cut by 5 bases, the J end by 2 bases, with 12 bases between. Per germline, CDR1 SEHNR and CDR2 FQNEAQ (reference sequence). The CDR3 length is 14 residues. The CDR3 protein is CASSPFQGNYGYTF. The CDR3 DNA follows: TGTGCCAGCAGCCCATTCCAGGGAAACTATGGCTACACCTTC.

The V and J genes are TRBV5-1 and TRBJ1-6; D unresolved. The CDR3 contains 16 residues. Trimming took 0 bases from V and 0 from J, leaving 7 bases between them. CDR1 is SGHRS and CDR2 is YFSETQ in the germline V gene. This chain's CDR3 is CASSLGGNSYNSPLHF. The CDR3 DNA reads TGCGCCAGCAGCTTGGGTGGTAACTCCTATAATTCACCCCTCCACTTT.

The chain links TRBV5-1 to TRBJ2-2; D gene ambiguous. The germline CDR1 and CDR2 sequences are SGHRS and YFSETQ. There are 14 residues in the CDR3. V was shortened by 0 bases and J by 2 bases, with 5 bases between the two germline ends. Here the CDR3 DNA reads TGCGCCAGCAGCTTGGAGACCAACACCGGGGAGCTGTTTTTT. The encoded protein is CASSLETNTGELFF.

The chain has TRBV6-6 and TRBJ2-3, with 8 bases matching TRBD1. V dropped 5 bases and J dropped 3; count of bases not matched to a gene: 4. Germline lookup yields CDR1 MNHNY and CDR2 SVGAGI (reference sequence). This CDR3 contains 14 residues. CDR3 bases: TGTGCCAGCAGTCACCGGGACAGGACAGATACGCAGTATTTT. Translating gives CASSHRDRTDTQYF.

This clone was detected only once. This chain joins TRBV6-5 and TRBJ2-3; TRBD1 matches 8 bases. This CDR3 spans 12 amino acids. Germline V gene data show CDR1 as MNHEY and CDR2 as SVGAGI. The J segment lost 7 bases and the V segment lost 6 bases, leaving 3 bases of the junction unmatched. CDR3 nucleotides: TGTGCCAGCAGGACAGGGGAAAATACGCAGTATTTT. Translated, it gives CASRTGENTQYF.

This CDR3 is CASGLGAGANVLTF. CDR3 coding DNA: TGTGCCAGCGGATTGGGAGCTGGGGCCAACGTCCTGACTTTC. The chain employs TRBV6-5 and TRBJ2-6; TRBD2 is a possible D gene (5 bases). The germline V gene encodes CDR1 MNHEY and CDR2 SVGAGI. The CDR3 extends over 14 amino acids. Trimming pared 8 bases from V and 2 bases from J, leaving 10 bases between.

The chain is built from TRBV4-1 and TRBJ2-1, with 10 bases that match TRBD2. Germline values: CDR1 MGHRA, CDR2 YSYEKL. The CDR3 has 15 residues. The V segment lost 6 bases and the J segment 2 bases; nucleotides outside the gene matches: 4. The CDR3 DNA reads TGCGCCAGCAGTTTAAGCGGGGGGGCCTACAATGAGCAGTTCTTC. As protein: CASSLSGGAYNEQFF.

V and J are TRBV5-1 and TRBJ2-2, with TRBD1 matching 9 bases. This CDR3 contains 15 residues. The V and J ends lost 0 bases and 5 bases, in that order; junction bases with no gene match: 2. The germline V gene encodes CDR1 SGHRS and CDR2 YFSETQ. The CDR3: CASSLAGTGTGELFF. The DNA for the CDR3 is TGCGCCAGCAGCTTGGCAGGGACAGGGACCGGGGAGCTGTTTTTT.

This chain connects TRBV28 to TRBJ1-1; D uncertain. The CDR3 covers 12 residues. Germline loops: CDR1 MDHEN, CDR2 SYDVKM. V was pared by 6 bases and J by 8 bases, with 13 bases between. CDR3 sequence (DNA): TGTGCCAGCAGCTGGGAGGGTCAAGAAGCTTTCTTT. Translated: CASSWEGQEAFF.

The rearrangement uses TRBV6-5 and TRBJ1-1, with a weak D call TRBD1 (6 bases). The CDR3 has 14 residues. The germline V gene has CDR1 MNHEY and CDR2 SVGAGI. V lost 6 bases and J lost 13, with 24 bases in between. The CDR3 nucleotides are TGTGCCAGCAGAGATACAGGGATGGGGAGAAGAGGTTTCTTT. It encodes CASRDTGMGRRGFF.

V and J are TRBV5-1 and TRBJ1-1; maybe TRBD1 (5 bases). The CDR3 has 14 residues. The V gene lost 6 bases and the J gene lost 1 base, with 13 bases spanning the gap. Germline V gene lookup returns CDR1 SGHRS and CDR2 YFSETQ. The CDR3 DNA reads as TGCGCCAGCAATTCGGCAGGGAAGAACACTGAAGCTTTCTTT. Translated, it gives CASNSAGKNTEAFF.

This clone was seen more than once but under ten times. The chain has TRBV11-3 and TRBJ1-2; weak D call: TRBD1 (5 bases). This CDR3 is built from 13 residues. Germline V gene lookup returns CDR1 SGHNT and CDR2 YENEEA. Trimming left V 3 bases short and J 4 bases short, with 9 bases between. The CDR3 protein is CASSFPGGYGYTF. The CDR3 DNA is TGTGCCAGCAGCTTCCCGGGGGGCTATGGCTACACCTTC.

This chain links TRBV19 with TRBJ2-2; 10 bases are a match to TRBD2. Germline V gene sequence: CDR1 LNHDA, CDR2 SQIVND (reference sequence). The CDR3 sequence is 17 residues long. Unmatched junction bases numbered 7, after V lost 4 bases and J lost 2 bases. The CDR3 sequence: CASSTPTSGVNTGELFF. In DNA form, the CDR3 reads TGTGCCAGTAGTACGCCAACTAGCGGGGTTAACACCGGGGAGCTGTTTTTT.

This chain uses TRBV4-1 with TRBJ2-7; TRBD2 might be the D (5 bases). CDR3 size: 15 residues. Germline assignment: CDR1 MGHRA and CDR2 YSYEKL. With 6 bases removed from V and 4 bases from J, the gap between germline ends came to 19 bases. The chain's CDR3 is CASSLLTGNLYEQYF. Written as DNA, the CDR3 is TGCGCCAGCAGTCTCTTAACGGGGAACCTTTACGAGCAGTACTTC.

This clone has only one observation. The chain recombines TRBV30 with TRBJ2-3, with D perhaps matching TRBD2 (5 bases). Trimming left V 0 bases short and J 4 bases short, with 11 bases between. The CDR3 sequence is 14 residues long. The germline V gene encodes CDR1 GTSNPN and CDR2 SVGIG (reference sequence). Here the CDR3 reads CAWSVGKPADTQYF. For the CDR3, the DNA is TGTGCCTGGAGTGTCGGGAAGCCCGCAGATACGCAGTATTTT.

This clone was counted between two and nine times. This chain uses TRBV10-3 with TRBJ2-7, with 8 nucleotides matching TRBD1. Trimming at V came to 2 bases and at J to 5 bases, leaving 17 bases not matched to a gene. This CDR3 region has 18 residues. Germline-derived CDR1 and CDR2 are ENHRY and SYGVKD. The CDR3 nucleotides read TGTGCCATCAGTGAGCCCCTTCCCGGCAGGGGGCATGAGCACGAGCAGTACTTC. Translating gives CAISEPLPGRGHEHEQYF.

This clone has a handful of counts. The chain joins TRBV7-9 to TRBJ2-6; a weak D match, TRBD2 (6 bases). The V gene lost 6 bases and the J gene lost 2 bases, with 11 bases spanning the gap. CDR1 SEHNR and CDR2 FQNEAQ come from the germline V gene (reference sequence). This CDR3 comprises 15 residues. CDR3 DNA: TGTGCCAGCAGTCGGAGGGGACCTGGGGCCAACGTCCTGACTTTC. Protein sequence: CASSRRGPGANVLTF.

The gene calls are TRBV4-1 and TRBJ1-5; perhaps TRBD1 as D (5 bases). Germline CDR1 reads MGHRA; CDR2 reads YSYEKL. The CDR3 sequence is 15 residues long. V was pared by 4 bases and J by 5 bases, with 15 bases between. In DNA, the CDR3 is TGCGCCAGCAGCCTGTCAGGGTATTTCGATCAGCCCCAGCATTTT. The encoded protein is CASSLSGYFDQPQHF.

The chain uses TRBV9 and TRBJ2-4; D not resolved. Germline CDR1 SGDLS, CDR2 YYNGEE. The V end lost 0 bases, the J end lost 5 bases, and 6 bases lay between the germline ends. The CDR3 covers 13 residues. The CDR3 DNA sequence: TGTGCCAGCAGCGTAGGGGCAGAAAACATTCAGTACTTC. Residues: CASSVGAENIQYF.

The chain joins TRBV6-4 to TRBJ1-2; 10 bases are a match to TRBD1. The CDR3 totals 15 residues. Germline V lookup: CDR1 MRHNA, CDR2 SNTAGT. J was trimmed by 2 bases and V by 4 bases; bases with no gene match: 4. The CDR3 DNA reads TGTGCCAGCAGTGCCCAGGGACAGGGGAACTATGGCTACACCTTC. This gives the protein CASSAQGQGNYGYTF.

V and J are TRBV18 and TRBJ2-2; 7 bases line up with TRBD2. The V segment lost 2 bases and the J segment 0 bases; nucleotides outside the gene matches: 6. The germline V gene encodes CDR1 KGHSH and CDR2 LQKENI. This CDR3 region has 17 residues. CDR3 nucleotides: TGTGCCAGCTCACCAACCCAGCGGGGCGCGAACACCGGGGAGCTGTTTTTT. It specifies CASSPTQRGANTGELFF.

This chain uses TRBV10-1 with TRBJ2-3; unclear D gene. V was clipped by 6 bases and J by 2 bases, with 12 bases between them. This CDR3 region has 14 residues. The germline gives CDR1 WNHNN, CDR2 SYGVQD (reference sequence). In nucleotides, the CDR3 is TGCGCCAGCAGCGGGTACCAGATCACAGATACGCAGTATTTT. It encodes CASSGYQITDTQYF.

In this sample, this clone turned up a few times. The V gene is TRBV5-5, the J gene TRBJ1-2; D may be TRBD1 (5 bases). CDR1 SGHKS and CDR2 YYEKEE come from the germline V gene (reference sequence). The CDR3 runs to 13 residues. V was pared by 4 bases and J by 4 bases, with 11 bases between. CDR3 region: CASSPGEVYGYTF. The CDR3 DNA follows: TGTGCCAGCAGCCCGGGGGAGGTCTATGGCTACACCTTC. Using reference TRBV5-5 and TRBJ1-2 for the parts outside the CDR3, the full variable domain is DAGVTQSPTHLIKTRGQQVTLRCSPISGHKSVSWYQQVLGQGPQFIFQYYEKEERGRGNFPDRFSARQFPNYSSELNVNALLLGDSALYLCASSPGEVYGYTFGSGTRLTVV.

The chain combines TRBV30 with TRBJ1-5; no definite D call. Looked up from germline, CDR1 is GTSNPN and CDR2 is SVGIG (reference sequence). The germline V and J ends were trimmed by 2 bases and 7 bases, with 15 bases remaining between them. This CDR3 is built from 14 residues. The CDR3 DNA is TGTGCCTGGAGTTCTTCGAATGGAAGACAGCCCCAGCATTTT. Its protein product is CAWSSSNGRQPQHF.

The rearrangement links TRBV12-5 to TRBJ2-2, with D possibly being TRBD1 or TRBD2 (6 bases each). Germline values: CDR1 LGHNT, CDR2 FRNRAP. The CDR3 loop spans 17 amino acids. V shed 1 base and J shed 0 bases, with 12 bases lying between them. CDR3 sequence (DNA): TGTGCTAGTGGTTTGGGGGTGGGGGGCACGAACACCGGGGAGCTGTTTTTT. Amino acid sequence: CASGLGVGGTNTGELFF.

The chain employs TRBV5-1 and TRBJ2-1; tentative D call: TRBD2 (6 bases). The CDR3 covers 16 residues. V gave up 4 bases and J gave up 2 bases, with 16 bases separating them. The germline V gene has CDR1 SGHRS and CDR2 YFSETQ. The CDR3 nucleotides read TGCGCCAGCAGCCACGGGACTCCTATGACCTACAATGAGCAGTTCTTC. This sequence encodes CASSHGTPMTYNEQFF.

This chain uses TRBV7-9 with TRBJ2-7, with TRBD2 identical over 15 bases. J was trimmed by 3 bases and V by 4 bases; bases with no gene match: 10. CDR3 size: 18 residues. The germline gives CDR1 SEHNR, CDR2 FQNEAQ (reference sequence). CDR3 loop: CASSSGLAGGLDRYEQYF. The CDR3, as DNA: TGTGCCAGCAGCTCCGGACTAGCGGGGGGGCTAGATCGCTACGAGCAGTACTTC.